A single sample is the source of the 13 T cell receptor beta chains below, sequenced in a study of T-cell reconstitution after alpha-beta-depleted transplantation in children. The TCRbeta library was prepared with unique molecular identifiers. TCRdb called the PCR reads again in MiXCR, with one record for every CDR3 protein. The table records about 500,000 distinct CDR3 sequences, about 30% of them present only once. Sequencing was performed on PBMCs from the stem cell graft donor, taken from the stem cell graft. These receptors were taken from a human donor who donated a stem cell graft to a child with aplastic anemia.

This clonotype came up many times. The chain is built from TRBV20-1 and TRBJ2-7; D remains unclear. The CDR3 extends over 14 amino acids. The V gene's germline CDR1 is DFQATT and CDR2 SNEGSKA (reference sequence). Trimming left V 1 base short and J 4 bases short, with 14 bases between. The CDR3 loop reads CSARVPGFPYEQYF. CDR3 nucleotides: TGCAGTGCTAGAGTCCCCGGATTCCCTTACGAGCAGTACTTC.

The CDR3 DNA reads TGCGCCAGCAGCCAAGCAGGGATATACACAGATACGCAGTATTTT. Translation gives CASSQAGIYTDTQYF. V and J are TRBV4-3 and TRBJ2-3; TRBD1 might be the D (5 bases). This CDR3 spans 15 amino acids. The germline CDR1 and CDR2 sequences are LGHNA and YSLEER. Deletions cut 1 base from V and 2 bases from J, with 10 bases between.

This sequence joins TRBV28 and TRBJ1-2; 9 nucleotides align to TRBD1. Germline V gene data show CDR1 as MDHEN and CDR2 as SYDVKM. V lost 4 bases, J lost 3 bases, and 9 bases stayed unmatched. This CDR3 is 16 amino acids long. CDR3 in amino acids: CASSSGQGQLDYGYTF. The DNA for the CDR3 is TGTGCCAGCAGTTCGGGACAGGGACAGTTGGACTATGGCTACACCTTC.

This clonotype turned up a few times. The chain is built from TRBV29-1 and TRBJ2-5; 7 nucleotides match TRBD2. CDR3 length: 12 amino acids. Germline assignment: CDR1 SQVTM and CDR2 ANQGSEA. V trimming: 6 bases; J trimming: 4 bases; junction bases outside the gene matches: 5. The chain's CDR3 is CSVQLARETQYF. In nucleotides, the CDR3 is TGCAGCGTCCAACTAGCGAGAGAGACCCAGTACTTC.

The chain employs TRBV6-5 and TRBJ2-2; TRBD1 matches 8 bases. The CDR3 totals 15 residues. CDR1 is MNHEY, CDR2 SVGAGI, per germline. Germline trimming cut 4 bases from V and 3 bases from J; bases unmatched to any gene: 4. DNA of the CDR3: TGTGCCAGCAGTTTCCGGGACAGGTACACCGGGGAGCTGTTTTTT. It encodes CASSFRDRYTGELFF.

This clonotype was seen more than once but under ten times. J is TRBJ1-4 and V is TRBV12-3 or TRBV12-4, with TRBD1 matching over 7 bases. This CDR3 has 16 residues. With V trimmed by 0 bases and J by 4 bases, 5 bases remained unmatched. CDR3 sequence reads: CASSLASGTVNEKLFF. Here the CDR3 DNA reads TGTGCCAGCAGTTTAGCGTCAGGGACAGTTAATGAAAAACTGTTTTTT.

This clonotype was seen once. The chain employs TRBV29-1 and TRBJ2-4, with a possible D match to TRBD1 (6 bases). CDR1 and CDR2 from the germline V gene are SQVTM and ANQGSEA. Trimming cost V 6 bases and J 12 bases, with 15 bases left between them. The CDR3 runs 11 residues. CDR3 sequence reads: CSVDRGQHQYF. The DNA of the CDR3 is TGCAGCGTCGACAGAGGACAGCATCAGTACTTC.

The CDR3 sequence is CASSFSGMNQPQHF. As DNA, the CDR3 is TGTGCCAGCAGTTTTTCAGGGATGAATCAGCCCCAGCATTTT. This sequence joins TRBV28 and TRBJ1-5, with D maybe TRBD1 (5 bases). The germline V gene has CDR1 MDHEN and CDR2 SYDVKM. Trimming left V 3 bases short and J 4 bases short, with 10 bases between. This CDR3 is 14 amino acids long. The full variable domain, completed using reference TRBV28 and TRBJ1-5, is DVKVTQSSRYLVKRTGEKVFLECVQDMDHENMFWYRQDPGLGLRLIYFSYDVKMKEKGDIPEGYSVSREKKERFSLILESASTNQTSMYLCASSFSGMNQPQHFGDGTRLSIL.

This clonotype showed up many times. V is TRBV20-1 and J is TRBJ1-1; unclear D gene. CDR1 and CDR2 (germline): DFQATT, SNEGSKA (reference sequence). V was cut by 0 bases and J by 4 bases, with 12 bases left in between. The CDR3 sequence is 14 residues long. CDR3: CSARDTRPSTEAFF. For the CDR3, the DNA is TGCAGTGCTAGAGATACCAGACCGAGCACTGAAGCTTTCTTT.

The chain combines TRBV29-1 with TRBJ1-1, with D perhaps matching TRBD1 (6 bases). The germline V gene encodes CDR1 SQVTM and CDR2 ANQGSEA. Deletions cut 3 bases from V and 2 bases from J, with 13 bases between. The CDR3 is 14 amino acids. The CDR3 is CSVEDRRINTEAFF. The CDR3, as DNA: TGCAGCGTTGAGGACAGACGCATTAACACTGAAGCTTTCTTT.

This clonotype was detected only a few times. Mismatch with germline at one junction end may stem from a read error. The chain couples TRBV10-1 to TRBJ2-3; 10 nucleotides match TRBD2. CDR1 and CDR2 from the germline V gene are WNHNN and SYGVQD (reference sequence). This CDR3 is 16 amino acids long. CDR3 loop: CASSELPTSGTDTQYF. The DNA for the CDR3 is TGCGCCAGCAGCGAGTTACCGACTAGCGGGACAGATACGCAGTATTTT.

The rearrangement uses TRBV5-1 and TRBJ2-3; 7 bases line up with TRBD1. CDR3 length: 13 residues. Trimming removed 7 bases from V and 4 bases from J; junction bases left unmatched: 6. Germline CDR1 and CDR2: SGHRS and YFSETQ. The CDR3 nucleotides read TGCGCCAGCGGAGACAGGGACGCAGATACGCAGTATTTT. Amino acids: CASGDRDADTQYF.

The chain has TRBV5-1 and TRBJ2-3; 11 nucleotides agree with TRBD2. In germline, CDR1 is SGHRS, CDR2 YFSETQ. The CDR3 is made up of 16 amino acids. Germline trimming cut 0 bases from V and 4 bases from J; bases unmatched to any gene: 4. CDR3 in amino acids: CASSLGLAGTSDTQYF. CDR3 in DNA: TGCGCCAGCAGCTTGGGACTAGCGGGAACGTCAGATACGCAGTATTTT.